The clone carrying this TCR beta chain was observed a few times. The length of the CDR3 is 15 residues. The germline CDR1 and CDR2 sequences are MDHEN and SYDVKM. V was clipped by 6 bases and J by 2 bases; unmatched bases: 4. The template was genomic DNA from peripheral blood, not RNA. Multiplex touch-down PCR with TRB-A/B primers amplified rearranged V-D-J TRB sequences. MiXCR was run by TCRdb on the multiplex PCR reads, yielding one entry per CDR3 protein. The sample contains about 11,000 distinct CDR3 sequences, 25% to 35% of which appear only once. The entry originates in a study of T cell repertoires in aging, cancer and after chemotherapy.

This chain links TRBV28 with TRBJ2-2; TRBD2 matches 9 bases. The receptor comes from a human donor in good health. The sample comprised blood. CDR3 DNA: TGTGCCAGCAGCGGGACTAGCCTCAACACCGGGGAGCTGTTTTTT. Its protein is CASSGTSLNTGELFF.